These T cell receptor beta chains were read from a single sample in a study of PD-1 blockade in classical Hodgkin lymphoma. Method: immunoSEQ multiplex PCR; TCRdb's copy keeps in-frame clones and lacks some. The table includes several hundred clones, about three quarters detected once. The source material was peripheral blood mononuclear cells (PBMCs), sampled at baseline. These receptors were obtained from a human donor with classical Hodgkin lymphoma. The CDR3 runs from the conserved cysteine through the conserved F or W. The order of the fields is V gene, D gene, clone size, J gene, CDR3 protein, CDR3 DNA. D genes are given only for firm matches. A clone size is listed for some rows: how often the clone was seen (once, few, many), or a class if it is expanded.

>TRBV14|-|-|TRBJ2-7
CASSNYRSEQYF
TGTGCCAGCAGCAACTACCGGAGCGAGCAGTACTTC
>TRBV5-1|-|-|TRBJ1-1
CASSFEGRSTEAFF
TGCGCCAGCAGCTTCGAGGGGCGATCCACTGAAGCTTTCTTT
>TRBV27|-|-|TRBJ2-7
CATASGLHYEQYF
TGTGCCACCGCCTCTGGGCTCCACTACGAGCAGTACTTC
>TRBV11-2|TRBD2|-|TRBJ2-1
CASSSGLRTSVYNEQFF
TGTGCCAGCAGCTCAGGCCTAAGGACTAGTGTCTACAATGAGCAGTTCTTC
>TRBV21-1|-|-|TRBJ2-1
CASSKLATFF
TGTGCCAGCAGCAAACTTGCGACTTTCTTC
>TRBV6-5|TRBD1|few|TRBJ2-5
CASSYATGGPETQYF
TGTGCCAGCAGTTACGCAACAGGGGGTCCGGAGACCCAGTACTTC
>TRBV7-2|TRBD2|-|TRBJ2-3
CASSLERTSGTQQYF
TGTGCCAGCAGCTTAGAAAGGACTAGCGGGACGCAGCAGTATTTT
>TRBV9|-|once|TRBJ1-2
CASSVGGDYGYTF
TGTGCCAGCAGCGTAGGGGGCGACTATGGCTACACCTTC
>TRBV6-5|-|-|TRBJ2-7
CASSYGFKDEQYF
TGTGCCAGCAGTTACGGGTTCAAGGACGAGCAGTACTTC
>TRBV27|TRBD1|-|TRBJ1-5
CASSLGTGATQPQHF
TGTGCCAGCAGTTTAGGGACAGGGGCCACTCAGCCCCAGCATTTT
>TRBV6-5|-|-|TRBJ2-5
CASSQRHPGKETQYF
TGTGCCAGCAGTCAACGGCATCCAGGGAAGGAGACCCAGTACTTC
>TRBV30|-|-|TRBJ2-2
CAWGLWGGELFF
TGTGCCTGGGGCCTCTGGGGCGGGGAGCTGTTTTTT
>TRBV6-5|TRBD1|-|TRBJ1-5
CASRPTGANQPQHF
TGTGCCAGCAGACCTACAGGGGCGAATCAGCCCCAGCATTTT
>TRBV6-5|TRBD1|-|TRBJ2-7
CASSSGTGKYEQYF
TGTGCCAGCAGTTCGGGGACAGGGAAGTACGAGCAGTACTTC
>TRBV5-6|-|few|TRBJ2-7
CASSLESPNYEQYF
TGTGCCAGCAGCTTGGAAAGCCCTAACTACGAGCAGTACTTC
>TRBV27|-|-|TRBJ1-2
CASRWGPGYGYTF
TGTGCCAGCAGATGGGGGCCAGGGTATGGCTACACCTTC
>TRBV30|TRBD2|-|TRBJ2-7
CAWSGGGISYEQYF
TGTGCCTGGAGTGGGGGGGGGATATCCTACGAGCAGTACTTC
>TRBV6-5|TRBD1|-|TRBJ2-7
CASSYGTGTGQYF
TGTGCCAGCAGTTACGGGACAGGGACTGGGCAGTACTTC
>TRBV4-3|-|-|TRBJ2-7
CASSQDAAGQNYEQYF
TGCGCCAGCAGCCAAGATGCGGCGGGGCAAAACTACGAGCAGTACTTC
>TRBV7-9|-|few|TRBJ2-5
CASSAGGTQYF
TGTGCCAGCAGCGCTGGGGGGACCCAGTACTTC
>TRBV19|-|few|TRBJ2-7
CASTSEAVTGEQYF
TGTGCCAGTACTTCCGAAGCCGTAACAGGCGAGCAGTACTTC
>TRBV30|-|-|TRBJ1-4
CAWSEDEKLFF
TGTGCCTGGAGTGAAGATGAAAAACTGTTTTTT
>TRBV7-6|-|few|TRBJ2-1
CASSLALKDEQFF
TGTGCCAGCAGCTTAGCGCTGAAGGATGAGCAGTTCTTC
>TRBV5-1|-|-|TRBJ1-1
CASGYGTEAFF
TGCGCCAGCGGATATGGCACTGAAGCTTTCTTT
>TRBV12-5|TRBD2|few|TRBJ2-2
CASGWSQRAGDTGELFF
TGTGCTAGTGGTTGGTCCCAGCGGGCGGGAGACACCGGGGAGCTGTTTTTT
>TRBV9|-|few|TRBJ2-3
CASSVGTQTTDTQYF
TGTGCCAGCAGCGTAGGGACTCAGACGACAGATACGCAGTATTTT
>TRBV7-8|-|-|TRBJ2-1
CASSLVTASLYNEQFF
TGTGCCAGCAGCTTAGTGACTGCTAGCCTTTACAATGAGCAGTTCTTC
>TRBV15|-|-|TRBJ2-1
CATSERGLLYNEQFF
TGTGCCACCTCTGAACGGGGGCTACTGTACAATGAGCAGTTCTTC